This record concerns one T cell receptor beta chain sequence. Trimming removed 0 bases from V and 3 bases from J; junction bases left unmatched: 5. The CDR3 is 16 residues long. From germline, CDR1 is MRHNA and CDR2 SNTAGT. This entry comes from a study of control samples from healthy donors and cancer patients. Repertoires were generated with immunoSEQ multiplex PCR, while TCRdb's copy carries only in-frame clones and drops some. The sample carries 170,000 or so clones, nearly 90% recorded once. Input material: blood. This receptor was identified in a woman in her forties or fifties in good health. The chain joins TRBV6-4 to TRBJ2-3; 8 nucleotides agree with TRBD2. CDR3 sequence (DNA): TGTGCCAGCAGTGACTCTCCGGGGGGGCCTACAGATACGCAGTATTTT. This sequence encodes CASSDSPGGPTDTQYF.